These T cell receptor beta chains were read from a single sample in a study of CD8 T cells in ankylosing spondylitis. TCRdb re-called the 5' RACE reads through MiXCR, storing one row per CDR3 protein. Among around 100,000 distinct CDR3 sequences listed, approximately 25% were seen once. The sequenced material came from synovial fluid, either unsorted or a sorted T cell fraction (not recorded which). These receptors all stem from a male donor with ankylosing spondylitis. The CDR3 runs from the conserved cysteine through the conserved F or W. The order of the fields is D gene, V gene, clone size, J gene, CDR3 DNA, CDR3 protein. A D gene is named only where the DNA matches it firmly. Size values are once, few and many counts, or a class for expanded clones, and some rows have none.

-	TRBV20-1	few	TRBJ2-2	TGCAGTGCTGACACGACCGGGGAGCTGTTTTTT	CSADTTGELFF
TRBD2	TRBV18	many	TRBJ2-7	TGTGCCAGCTCTCCCCGGGAGGGCGAGCAGTACTTC	CASSPREGEQYF
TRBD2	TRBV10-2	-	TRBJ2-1	TGCGCCAGCAGTGAGTCGACTCGATCGGGGGGGAATGAGCAGTTCTTC	CASSESTRSGGNEQFF
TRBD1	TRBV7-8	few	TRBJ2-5	TGTGCCAGCAGCTTAGACAGGGGGCAAGAGACCCAGTACTTC	CASSLDRGQETQYF
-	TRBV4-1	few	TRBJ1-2	TGCGCCAGCAGCCAAGATTGGCAGTCTGGGGGCTACACCTTC	CASSQDWQSGGYTF
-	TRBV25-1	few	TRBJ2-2	TGTGCCAGCAGCGGGCAATTCCTCGGGGAGCTGTTTTTT	CASSGQFLGELFF
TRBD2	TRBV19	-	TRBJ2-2	TGTGCCAGTAACCCTCCGGGAGGCCTGAACACCGGGGAGCTGTTTTTT	CASNPPGGLNTGELFF
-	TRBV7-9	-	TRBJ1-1	TGTGCCAGCAGCTTAGGGGGATACATGAACACTGAAGCTTTCTTT	CASSLGGYMNTEAFF
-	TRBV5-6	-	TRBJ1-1	TGTGCCAGCAGCTTGTTGGCCTTGAACACTGAAGCTTTCTTT	CASSLLALNTEAFF
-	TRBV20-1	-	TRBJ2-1	TGCAGTGCTAGGACTGACGTTGAAGGCTACAATGAGCAGTTCTTC	CSARTDVEGYNEQFF
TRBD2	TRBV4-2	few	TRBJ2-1	TGTGCCAGCAGCCTTCGGACTAGCTCGGTCAATGAGCAGTTCTTC	CASSLRTSSVNEQFF
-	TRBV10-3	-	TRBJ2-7	TGTGCCATCAGTGAGTCGGCAGGCTACTACGAGCAGTACTTC	CAISESAGYYEQYF
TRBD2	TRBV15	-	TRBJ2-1	TGTGCCACCAGCAGGGGCTGGGGGGGTACCAATGAGCAGTTCTTC	CATSRGWGGTNEQFF
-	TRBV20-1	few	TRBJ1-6	TGCAGTGCTAGGCGGGGGAGTGATTCACCCCTCCACTTT	CSARRGSDSPLHF
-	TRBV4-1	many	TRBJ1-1	TGCGCCAGCAGCCGGGAAAGGAAGGGTCGGGATGAAGCTTTCTTT	CASSRERKGRDEAFF
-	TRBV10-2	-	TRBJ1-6	TGCGCCAGCAGTGAAAGGGGAACCGACCCACCCCTCCACTTT	CASSERGTDPPLHF
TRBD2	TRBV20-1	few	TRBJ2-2	TGCAGTGCCCAATGGACTAGCGGGAGGGAATCGAACACCGGGGAGCTGTTTTTT	CSAQWTSGRESNTGELFF
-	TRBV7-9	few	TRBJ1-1	TGTGCCAGCAGCTCGAGGGACGTAGGCACTGAAGCTTTCTTT	CASSSRDVGTEAFF
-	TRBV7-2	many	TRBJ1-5	TGTGCCAGCAGTAGTGAAAGGAGTCAGCCCCAGCATTTT	CASSSERSQPQHF
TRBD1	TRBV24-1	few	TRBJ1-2	TGTGCCACCAGTGATGATACACAGGGGGGACGTGGCTACACCTTC	CATSDDTQGGRGYTF
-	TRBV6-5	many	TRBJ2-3	TGTGCCAGCAGCTTCTCTGACCGCACAGATACGCAGTATTTT	CASSFSDRTDTQYF
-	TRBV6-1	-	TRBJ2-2	TGTGCCAGCAGTCCAACAGGGAACGGGGAGCTGTTTTTT	CASSPTGNGELFF
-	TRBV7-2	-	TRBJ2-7	TGTGCCAGCAGCCCCCGCTTGGTCGCCTACGAGCAGTACTTC	CASSPRLVAYEQYF
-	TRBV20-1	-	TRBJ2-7	TGCAGTGCTCCCCCCGGACAGCGGGCGACCTACGAGCAGTACTTC	CSAPPGQRATYEQYF
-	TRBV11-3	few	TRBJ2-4	TGTGCCAGCAGCCAGGCCAGGTCCCAAAACATTCAGTACTTC	CASSQARSQNIQYF
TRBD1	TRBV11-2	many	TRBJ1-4	TGTGCCAGCAGCCTAAGGGGGACAGGGGGTGAAAAACTGTTTTTT	CASSLRGTGGEKLFF
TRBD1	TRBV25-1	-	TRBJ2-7	TGTGCCAGCAGTGATGCGGGACAGGGGGACTACGAGCAGTACTTC	CASSDAGQGDYEQYF
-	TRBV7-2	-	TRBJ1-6	TGTGCCAGCAGCTTATTGGGAAATTCACCCCTCCACTTT	CASSLLGNSPLHF
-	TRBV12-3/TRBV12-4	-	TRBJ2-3	TGTGCCAGCAGCCCCGGGACAAAGAAAGATACGCAGTATTTT	CASSPGTKKDTQYF
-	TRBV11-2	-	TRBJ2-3	TGTGCCAGCAGCTCGGACCCGTTCACAGATACGCAGTATTTT	CASSSDPFTDTQYF
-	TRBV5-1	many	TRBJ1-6	TGCGCCAGCAGCTTGGATACCGCGAATTCACCCCTCCACTTT	CASSLDTANSPLHF
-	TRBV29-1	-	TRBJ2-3	TGCAGCGTTGAAGATGGTTGGCGAGGGCAGGGGCGTTCGGCAGATACGCAGTATTTT	CSVEDGWRGQGRSADTQYF
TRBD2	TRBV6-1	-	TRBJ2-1	TGTGCCAGCAGTGATAGGGGGACTAGCGGGAATAATGAGCAGTTCTTC	CASSDRGTSGNNEQFF